This TCR beta chain was observed in a study of cytomegalovirus exposure and HLA in healthy donors. The PCR made use of 60 Vbeta and 13 Jbeta primers. Sequenced by immunoSEQ multiplex PCR; TCRdb stores in-frame clones only, minus some. The repertoire holds under 70,000 clones, under 80% seen once, with roughly 5.1% in the top ten. Findings of the study overall: Overall, roughly 150 TCR beta chains were annotated as cytomegalovirus-associated. Relative to equally common others, HLA-associated TCR beta chains showed greater clonal expansion in a later analysis.

For this clone: Its cognate antigen is unknown.

Material: PBMCs. The sequence derives from a male donor in good health and CMV-seropositive.

Here the CDR3 DNA reads TGCGCCAGCAGCCCTATGCTGGTCCAAGAGACCCAGTACTTC. This codes for CASSPMLVQETQYF. This chain links TRBV5-1 with TRBJ2-5, with D uncertain. CDR3 size: 14 residues. The ends were cut back, 4 bases at V and 1 base at J, with 11 bases in the middle. Per germline, CDR1 SGHRS and CDR2 YFSETQ.